The 18 T cell receptor beta chains below were found in one sample sequenced in a study of shared clonotypes between healthy human individuals. The protocol was immunoSEQ multiplex PCR, while the TCRdb copy is restricted to in-frame clones and leaves out a portion. The data hold some 2.4 million clones, with approximately 94% observed a single time. The sequenced sample was naive CD4+ T cells from PBMCs. Subset of the sample: CD45RA+ positively selected. These receptors were obtained from a man aged 18 to 30 in good health. Some clones in this sample may be carry-over from other donors' samples.

The chain recombines TRBV7-9 with TRBJ2-3; D uncertain. This CDR3 has 14 amino acids. V was cut by 2 bases and J by 2 bases, with 8 bases left in between. CDR1 and CDR2 from the germline V gene are SEHNR and FQNEAQ (reference sequence). The CDR3 DNA is TGTGCCAGCAGCTTATTGGGGATCACAGATACGCAGTATTTT. Protein product: CASSLLGITDTQYF. Variable domain in full (rest from reference TRBV7-9 and TRBJ2-3): DTGVSQNPRHKITKRGQNVTFRCDPISEHNRLYWYRQTLGQGPEFLTYFQNEAQLEKSRLLSDRFSAERPKGSFSTLEIQRTEQGDSAMYLCASSLLGITDTQYFGPGTRLTVL.

V and J are TRBV6-5 and TRBJ2-7; D is possibly TRBD1 (6 bases). This CDR3 has 14 residues. The V end lost 0 bases, the J end lost 5 bases, and 11 bases lay between the germline ends. Germline values: CDR1 MNHEY, CDR2 SVGAGI. The CDR3 loop reads CASSYSDSQDEQYF. CDR3 nucleotide sequence: TGTGCCAGCAGTTACTCGGACAGTCAGGACGAGCAGTACTTC.

The rearrangement uses TRBV7-3 and TRBJ2-3; D call uncertain. The germline V and J ends were trimmed by 4 bases and 5 bases, with 10 bases remaining between them. This CDR3 comprises 13 residues. Germline V gene sequence: CDR1 SGHTA, CDR2 FQGTGA. For the CDR3, the DNA is TGTGCCAGCAGCTCCTTAAGTCTAGATACGCAGTATTTT. Protein sequence: CASSSLSLDTQYF.

This chain connects TRBV11-2 to TRBJ2-3; no clear D gene. The germline V gene encodes CDR1 SGHAT and CDR2 FQNNGV. This CDR3 has 14 residues. With 9 bases removed from V and 0 bases from J, the gap between germline ends came to 13 bases. The CDR3 DNA sequence: TGTGCCAGTCGCCTGCGGAGAAGCACAGATACGCAGTATTTT. It translates to CASRLRRSTDTQYF.

Only one count was recorded for this clone. This chain uses TRBV28 with TRBJ1-5; 9 bases map to TRBD1. Germline values: CDR1 MDHEN, CDR2 SYDVKM. Unmatched junction bases numbered 7, after V lost 2 bases and J lost 8 bases. The CDR3 is 15 amino acids. In nucleotides, the CDR3 is TGTGCCAGCAGTTTAGTTGACAGGGGGTGGGAGCCCCAGCATTTT. Amino acids: CASSLVDRGWEPQHF.

The chain combines TRBV7-9 with TRBJ2-7; a weak D match, TRBD1 (5 bases). Germline values: CDR1 SEHNR, CDR2 FQNEAQ (reference sequence). The CDR3 spans 15 residues. The V gene lost 1 base and the J gene lost 2 bases, with 12 bases spanning the gap. The CDR3 DNA sequence: TGTGCCAGCAGCTTAGGGGCAGGGCGAACCTACGAGCAGTACTTC. Protein: CASSLGAGRTYEQYF.

This clone appeared a single time. The chain employs TRBV5-1 and TRBJ2-1; TRBD2 agrees at 11 bases. Germline-derived CDR1 and CDR2 are SGHRS and YFSETQ. V lost 4 bases, J lost 5 bases, and 11 bases stayed unmatched. This CDR3 region has 17 residues. The DNA for the CDR3 is TGCGCCAGCAGCCCGCTAGCGGGAGGTAGTGTCCACAATGAGCAGTTCTTC. Translated: CASSPLAGGSVHNEQFF.

This rearrangement joins TRBV5-1 to TRBJ2-1; 10 bases fit TRBD2. The CDR3 sequence is 16 residues long. V shed 0 bases and J 6 bases; nucleotides not matched to a gene: 6. Germline CDR1 is SGHRS and CDR2 is YFSETQ. CDR3 nucleotides: TGCGCCAGCAGCTTGGATCTAGCGGGAGTCCGCAATGAGCAGTTCTTC. It specifies CASSLDLAGVRNEQFF.

CDR3 nucleotides: TGCGCCACCTTCACAGATACGCAGTATTTT. Translated: CATFTDTQYF. This chain connects TRBV5-1 to TRBJ2-3, with D unclear. Germline CDR1 is SGHRS and CDR2 is YFSETQ. CDR3 length: 10 amino acids. V was pared by 9 bases and J by 2 bases, with 4 bases between.

The chain has TRBV6-6 and TRBJ1-1; possible D gene TRBD1, 5 bases. Germline lookup yields CDR1 MNHNY and CDR2 SVGAGI (reference sequence). This CDR3 region has 15 residues. V was clipped by 0 bases and J by 5 bases, with 13 bases between them. CDR3 nucleotides: TGTGCCAGCAGTTACTCCCCGGGGGTGTGGACTGAAGCTTTCTTT. Translation: CASSYSPGVWTEAFF.

This chain uses TRBV29-1 with TRBJ2-5; D may be TRBD2 (6 bases). Trimming removed 3 bases from V and 2 bases from J, with 19 bases in between. This CDR3 spans 16 amino acids. Germline V gives CDR1 SQVTM, CDR2 ANQGSEA. CDR3 sequence (DNA): TGCAGCGTTGAGCCAACGCCGGGACTCCCACAAGAGACCCAGTACTTC. Protein: CSVEPTPGLPQETQYF.

V is TRBV5-1 and J is TRBJ2-5, with 11 bases fitting TRBD2. V shed 3 bases, J shed 2 bases, and the junction held 3 bases outside the gene matches. Germline CDR1 reads SGHRS; CDR2 reads YFSETQ. The CDR3 loop spans 15 amino acids. CDR3 loop: CASSSRLAGQETQYF. Written as DNA, the CDR3 is TGCGCCAGCAGCTCACGACTAGCGGGACAAGAGACCCAGTACTTC.

This clone has a handful of counts. The chain joins TRBV18 to TRBJ1-2, with D hard to call. The CDR3 runs 14 residues. Germline V lookup: CDR1 KGHSH, CDR2 LQKENI. Between the trimmed V and J ends, which lost 1 base and 7 bases, there was a span of 13 bases. Here the CDR3 DNA reads TGTGCCAGCTCACCACAGGGTGCGGTTAGTGGCTACACCTTC. Translating gives CASSPQGAVSGYTF.

The rearrangement uses TRBV18 and TRBJ2-7, with 9 bases that match TRBD2. Germline assignment: CDR1 KGHSH and CDR2 LQKENI. The CDR3 runs 16 residues. The V segment lost 3 bases and the J segment 7 bases; nucleotides outside the gene matches: 13. CDR3 coding DNA: TGTGCCAGCTCACCGTCACTAGCGGGCCTTGGGAGTGAGCAGTACTTC. Translated, it gives CASSPSLAGLGSEQYF.

The genes are TRBV9 and TRBJ2-3; TRBD2 is a possible D gene (5 bases). V lost 0 bases to trimming and J lost 6 bases, with 11 bases between them. Germline loops: CDR1 SGDLS, CDR2 YYNGEE. The CDR3 consists of 14 residues. CDR3 protein: CASSVGTRGDTQYF. DNA of the CDR3: TGTGCCAGCAGCGTAGGGACTCGTGGCGATACGCAGTATTTT.

This clone appeared once. This chain uses TRBV7-3 with TRBJ2-5; TRBD1 matches at 10 bases. V trimming: 5 bases; J trimming: 5 bases; junction bases outside the gene matches: 8. The CDR3 runs 15 residues. The germline V gene has CDR1 SGHTA and CDR2 FQGTGA. This chain's CDR3 is CASSLDRGIGETQYF. The CDR3 DNA reads as TGTGCCAGCAGCCTGGACAGGGGGATAGGGGAGACCCAGTACTTC.

In its sample, this clone was seen once. This chain links TRBV27 with TRBJ1-3, with D uncertain. V was pared by 5 bases and J by 3 bases, with 14 bases between. The CDR3 loop spans 15 amino acids. CDR1 is MNHEY, CDR2 SMNVEV, per germline (reference sequence). The CDR3 DNA reads TGTGCCAGCAGTCCTCATCGGGATAGTGGAAACACCATATATTTT. Residues: CASSPHRDSGNTIYF.

The chain recombines TRBV10-3 with TRBJ1-1; D may be TRBD1 (6 bases). The germline V gene has CDR1 ENHRY and CDR2 SYGVKD. The V and J ends lost 0 bases and 4 bases respectively, with 12 bases between them. The CDR3 sequence is 15 residues long. The CDR3, as DNA: TGTGCCATCAGTGAGTCAGGGGGTCTGGGCACTGAAGCTTTCTTT. Its translation: CAISESGGLGTEAFF.